This T cell receptor (beta chain) stems from a study of blood T cells in healthy people across ages. V lost 3 bases and J 0 bases, leaving 8 bases between the germline ends. The CDR3 runs 14 residues. Whole-study results and caveats: CMV status of donors was unknown, possibly confounding expanded clonotype changes.

The use of a sample-barcoded 5' primer and a J-beta primer mix characterized a second PCR of roughly 6 to 11 cycles. Via MiXCR, TCRdb re-called the 5' RACE reads, giving one row per CDR3 protein. Here the sample spans about 1.5 million distinct CDR3 sequences, about 42% being singletons. With each sample, at least 5.5 micrograms of total RNA were extracted. Only a few counts were recorded for this clonotype. The antigen is unknown. V gene TRBV12-3 or TRBV12-4 combines with J gene TRBJ1-1; tentatively, D is TRBD1 (5 bases). The sequence was obtained from a woman aged 18-29 years in good health. The sample was blood. In DNA, the CDR3 is TGTGCCAGCAGTTTGGGGGTGGTGAACACTGAAGCTTTCTTT. Amino acids: CASSLGVVNTEAFF.